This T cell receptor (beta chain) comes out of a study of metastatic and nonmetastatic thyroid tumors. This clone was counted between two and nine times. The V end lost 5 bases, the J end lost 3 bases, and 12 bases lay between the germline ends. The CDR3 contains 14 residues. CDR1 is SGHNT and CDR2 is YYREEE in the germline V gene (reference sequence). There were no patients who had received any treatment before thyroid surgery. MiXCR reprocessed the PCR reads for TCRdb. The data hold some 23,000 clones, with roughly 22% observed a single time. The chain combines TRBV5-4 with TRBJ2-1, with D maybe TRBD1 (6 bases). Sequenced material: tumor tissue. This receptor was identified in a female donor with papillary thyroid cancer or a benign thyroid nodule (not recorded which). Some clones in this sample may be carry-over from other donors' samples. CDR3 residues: CASSWTEGYNEQFF. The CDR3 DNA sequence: TGTGCCAGCAGTTGGACAGAGGGCTACAATGAGCAGTTCTTC. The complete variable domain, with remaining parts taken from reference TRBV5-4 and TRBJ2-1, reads ETGVTQSPTHLIKTRGQQVTLRCSSQSGHNTVSWYQQALGQGPQFIFQYYREEENGRGNFPPRFSGLQFPNYSSELNVNALELDDSALYLCASSWTEGYNEQFFGPGTRLTVL.